This T cell receptor beta chain was sequenced for a study of blood T cell repertoires in COVID-19. The data were produced by immunoSEQ multiplex PCR, yet TCRdb's version contains in-frame clones alone and is incomplete. The data show about 210,000 clones, around 87% seen once. This CDR3 region has 15 residues. V lost 7 bases to trimming and J lost 2 bases, with 14 bases between them. Germline loops: CDR1 MDHEN, CDR2 SYDVKM. The sequence came from a man aged 25-40 years in a cohort exposed to, infected with or recovered from COVID-19 (not recorded which). The V gene is TRBV28, the J gene TRBJ1-4, with D perhaps matching TRBD1 (6 bases). Input material: PBMCs or T cells enriched from blood (not recorded which). The CDR3 spells CASTRLGATNEKLFF. The CDR3 coding sequence is TGTGCCAGCACCCGGCTGGGGGCTACTAATGAAAAACTGTTTTTT.